These T cell receptor beta chains were read from a single sample in a study of cytomegalovirus exposure and HLA in healthy donors. Here immunoSEQ multiplex PCR was the method, and the copy in TCRdb shows in-frame clones only, minus some. The sample lists 120,000 to 150,000 clones, about four fifths occurring once. The specimen sequenced was PBMCs. All receptors come from a man younger than 40 in good health and CMV-seropositive. Both conserved end residues are part of each CDR3. The D gene is left open where the match is weak.

TRBD2	TRBV7-8	TRBJ2-3	TGTGCCAGCAGCCCCTTAGCGGGAGTCGGAGATACGCAGTATTTT	CASSPLAGVGDTQYF
TRBD2	TRBV6-1	TRBJ2-3	TGTGCCAGCAGTGACTCAAGAGCGGGGCCAGATACGCAGTATTTT	CASSDSRAGPDTQYF
NA	TRBV11-2	TRBJ2-7	TGTGCCAGCAGCTTAGATGGTGGCGGTTTAACCTACGAGCAGTACTTC	CASSLDGGGLTYEQYF
TRBD1	TRBV4-3	TRBJ1-5	TGCGCCAGCAGCCAAGAAGGGACAGGGGATCAGCCCCAGCATTTT	CASSQEGTGDQPQHF
NA	TRBV10-3	TRBJ1-5	TGTGCCATCAGTGAGTCCGGGGTAAGGCAGCCCCAGCATTTT	CAISESGVRQPQHF
NA	TRBV13	TRBJ1-1	TGTGCCAGCAGCACGGGGGGAAAGAACACTGAAGCTTTCTTT	CASSTGGKNTEAFF
NA	TRBV5-1	TRBJ2-3	TGCGCCAGCAGCTGGGGGGTAGATACGCAGTATTTT	CASSWGVDTQYF
NA	TRBV28	TRBJ2-7	TGTGCCAGCAGTCCCCGACAGGCTGATTGCTCCTACGAGCAGTACTTC	CASSPRQADCSYEQYF
NA	TRBV20-1	TRBJ2-3	TGCAGTGCTAGCGGGACAGATACGCAGTATTTT	CSASGTDTQYF
TRBD1	TRBV30	TRBJ1-5	TGTGCCTGGAGTGTTGAAAGGACAGGGGGCATCAATCAGCCCCAGCATTTT	CAWSVERTGGINQPQHF
NA	TRBV5-6	TRBJ1-4	TGTGCCAGCAGCCCGGGACTCCTAAATGAAAAACTGTTTTTT	CASSPGLLNEKLFF